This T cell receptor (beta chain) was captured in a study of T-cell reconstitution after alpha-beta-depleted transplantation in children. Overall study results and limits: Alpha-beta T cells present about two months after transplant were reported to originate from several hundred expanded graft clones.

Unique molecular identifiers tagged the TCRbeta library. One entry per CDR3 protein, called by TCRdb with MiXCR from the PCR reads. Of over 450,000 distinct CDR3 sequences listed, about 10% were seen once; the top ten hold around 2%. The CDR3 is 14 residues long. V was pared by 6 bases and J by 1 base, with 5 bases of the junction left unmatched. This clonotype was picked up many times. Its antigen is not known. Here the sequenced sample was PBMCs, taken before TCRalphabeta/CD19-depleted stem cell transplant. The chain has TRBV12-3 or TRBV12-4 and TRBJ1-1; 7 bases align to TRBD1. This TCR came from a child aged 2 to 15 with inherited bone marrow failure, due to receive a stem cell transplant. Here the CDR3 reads CASSARGPNTEAFF. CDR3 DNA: TGTGCCAGCAGCGCTAGGGGGCCGAACACTGAAGCTTTCTTT.